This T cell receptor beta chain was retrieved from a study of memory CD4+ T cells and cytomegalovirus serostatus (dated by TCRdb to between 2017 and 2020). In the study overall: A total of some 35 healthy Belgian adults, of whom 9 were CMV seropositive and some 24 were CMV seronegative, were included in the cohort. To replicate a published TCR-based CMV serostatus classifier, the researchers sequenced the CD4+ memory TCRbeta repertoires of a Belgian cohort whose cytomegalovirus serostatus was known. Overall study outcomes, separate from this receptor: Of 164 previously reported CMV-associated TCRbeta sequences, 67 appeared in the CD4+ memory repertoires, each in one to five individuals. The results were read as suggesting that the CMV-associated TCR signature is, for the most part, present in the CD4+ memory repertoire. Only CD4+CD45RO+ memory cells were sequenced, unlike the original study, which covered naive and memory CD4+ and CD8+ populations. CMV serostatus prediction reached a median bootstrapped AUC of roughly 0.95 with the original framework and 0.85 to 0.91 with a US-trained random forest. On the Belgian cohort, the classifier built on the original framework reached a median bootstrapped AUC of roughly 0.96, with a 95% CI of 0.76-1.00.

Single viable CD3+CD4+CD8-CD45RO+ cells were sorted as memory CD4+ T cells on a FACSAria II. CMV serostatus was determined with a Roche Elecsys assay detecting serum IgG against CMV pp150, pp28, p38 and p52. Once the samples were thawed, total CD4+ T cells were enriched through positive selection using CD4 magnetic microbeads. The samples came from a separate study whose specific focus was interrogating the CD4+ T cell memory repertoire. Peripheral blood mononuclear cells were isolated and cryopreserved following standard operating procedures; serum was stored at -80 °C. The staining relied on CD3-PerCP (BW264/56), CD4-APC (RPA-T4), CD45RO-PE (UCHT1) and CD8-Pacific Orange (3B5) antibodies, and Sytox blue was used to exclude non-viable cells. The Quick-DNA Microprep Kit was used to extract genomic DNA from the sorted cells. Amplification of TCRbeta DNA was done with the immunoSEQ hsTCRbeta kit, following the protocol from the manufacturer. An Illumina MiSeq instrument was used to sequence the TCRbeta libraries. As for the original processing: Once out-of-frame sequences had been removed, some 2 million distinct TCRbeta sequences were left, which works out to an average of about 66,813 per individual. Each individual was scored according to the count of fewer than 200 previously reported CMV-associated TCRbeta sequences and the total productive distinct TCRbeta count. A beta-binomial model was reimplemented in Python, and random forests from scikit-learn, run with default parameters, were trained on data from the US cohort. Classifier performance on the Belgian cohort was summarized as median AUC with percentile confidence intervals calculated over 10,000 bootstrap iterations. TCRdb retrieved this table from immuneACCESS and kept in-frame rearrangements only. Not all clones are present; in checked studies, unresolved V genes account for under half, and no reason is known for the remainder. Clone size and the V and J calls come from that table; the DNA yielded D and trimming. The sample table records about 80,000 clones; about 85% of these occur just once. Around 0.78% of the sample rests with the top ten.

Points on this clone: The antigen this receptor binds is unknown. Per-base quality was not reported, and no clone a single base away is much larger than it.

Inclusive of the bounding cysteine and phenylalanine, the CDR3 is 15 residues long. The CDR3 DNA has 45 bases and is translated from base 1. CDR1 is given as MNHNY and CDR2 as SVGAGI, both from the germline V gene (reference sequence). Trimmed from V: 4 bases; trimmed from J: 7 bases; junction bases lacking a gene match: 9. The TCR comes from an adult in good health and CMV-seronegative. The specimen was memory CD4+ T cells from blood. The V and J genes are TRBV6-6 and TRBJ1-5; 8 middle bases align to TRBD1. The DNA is TGTGCCAGCAGTTTAGGGCAGGGGGCAGGACAGCCCCAGCATTTT. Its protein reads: CASSLGQGAGQPQHF.